The sequence of this T cell receptor (beta chain) was determined in a study of technical replicates of blood from several donors. Produced via immunoSEQ multiplex PCR; TCRdb's table is partial and in-frame only. The table lists approximately 89,000 clones, just under 95% of them singletons. This CDR3 region has 13 residues. In germline, CDR1 is MRHNA, CDR2 SNTAGT. V was cut by 7 bases and J by 5 bases, with 14 bases left in between. The chain uses TRBV6-4 and TRBJ1-1; tentative D call: TRBD1 (6 bases). The sample consisted of T cells isolated from PBMCs. This TCR was recovered from a human donor in good health. This CDR3 is CASTRQVGTEAFF. The CDR3 nucleotides are TGTGCCAGCACCAGACAGGTTGGAACTGAAGCTTTCTTT.